This section outlines one TCR beta chain sequence together with its context. These data belong to a study of monozygotic twins with inflammatory bowel disease. TCRdb reprocessed the 5' RACE reads, keeping one entry per CDR3 protein, no DNA. Recorded for this sample: 400,000 or so distinct CDR3 sequences. The germline gives CDR1 LNHNV, CDR2 YYDKDF (reference sequence). This CDR3 is 13 amino acids long. The sequenced sample consisted of blood. The V and J genes are TRBV15 and TRBJ1-5. This clonotype originated in a human donor with ulcerative colitis or Crohn's disease, or a healthy co-twin of an affected twin (not recorded which). This CDR3 reads CATRRDSNQPQHF.